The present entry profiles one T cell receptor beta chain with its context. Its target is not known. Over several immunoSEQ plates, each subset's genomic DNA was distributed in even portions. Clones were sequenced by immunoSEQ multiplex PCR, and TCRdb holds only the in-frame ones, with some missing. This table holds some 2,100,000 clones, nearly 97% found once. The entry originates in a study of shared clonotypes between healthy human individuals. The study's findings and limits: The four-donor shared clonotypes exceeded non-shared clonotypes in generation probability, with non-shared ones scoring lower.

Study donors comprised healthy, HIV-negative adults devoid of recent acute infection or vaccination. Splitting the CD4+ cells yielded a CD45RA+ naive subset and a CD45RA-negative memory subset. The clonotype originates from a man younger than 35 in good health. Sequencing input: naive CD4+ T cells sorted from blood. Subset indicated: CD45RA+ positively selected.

The CDR3 DNA reads as TGTGCCAGCAGCCCCCGCAGGGGGTTTCAGGGCGAGCAGTACTTC. The encoded protein is CASSPRRGFQGEQYF. The V gene is TRBV7-6, the J gene TRBJ2-7; TRBD1 matches at 7 bases. Trimming at V came to 5 bases and at J to 6 bases, leaving 13 bases not matched to a gene. The CDR3 covers 15 residues. From germline, CDR1 is SGHVS and CDR2 FNYEAQ. Looking up the rest from reference TRBV7-6 and TRBJ2-7 gives the full variable domain: GAGVSQSPRYKVTKRGQDVALRCDPISGHVSLYWYRQALGQGPEFLTYFNYEAQQDKSGLPNDRFSAERPEGSISTLTIQRTEQRDSAMYRCASSPRRGFQGEQYFGPGTRLTVT.